The TCR beta chain described here comes from a study of blood T cell repertoires in COVID-19. Study summary: Samples taken during acute and convalescent COVID-19 were collected in the United States, Italy and Spain. T cells, B-cell-depleted T cells, or PBMCs provided the cDNA or gDNA that served as material.

Sequencing used immunoSEQ multiplex PCR; TCRdb keeps in-frame clones, though not all of them. The table shows approximately 300,000 clones, with 85% to 90% occurring only once. Germline values: CDR1 LNHDA, CDR2 SQIVND (reference sequence). Trimming took off 7 bases at V and 1 base at J, with 10 bases between the two ends. CDR3 length equals 14 residues. This clone was seen once. The V call is TRBV19, the J call TRBJ2-2; D call uncertain. The specimen was peripheral blood. The sequence was collected from a man under 40 with acute or convalescent COVID-19. CDR3 DNA: TGTGCCAGTAATAGCCCTGAGAACACCGGGGAGCTGTTTTTT. It translates to CASNSPENTGELFF.